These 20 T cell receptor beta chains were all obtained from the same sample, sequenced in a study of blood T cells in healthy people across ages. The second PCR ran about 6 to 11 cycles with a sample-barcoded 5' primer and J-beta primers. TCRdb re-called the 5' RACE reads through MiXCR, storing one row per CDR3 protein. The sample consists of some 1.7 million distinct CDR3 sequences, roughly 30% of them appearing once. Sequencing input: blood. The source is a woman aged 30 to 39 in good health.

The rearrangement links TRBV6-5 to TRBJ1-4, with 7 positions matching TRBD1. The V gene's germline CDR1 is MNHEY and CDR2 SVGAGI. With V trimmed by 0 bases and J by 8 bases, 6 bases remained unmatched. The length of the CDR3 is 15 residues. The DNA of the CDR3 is TGTGCCAGCAGTTACTCGGCAGGGGGAGTCGAAAAACTGTTTTTT. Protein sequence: CASSYSAGGVEKLFF.

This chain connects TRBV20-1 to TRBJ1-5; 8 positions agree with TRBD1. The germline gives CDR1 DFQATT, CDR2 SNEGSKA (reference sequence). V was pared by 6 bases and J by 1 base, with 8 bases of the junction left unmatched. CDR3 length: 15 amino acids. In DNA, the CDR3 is TGCAGTGCGATCAACAGGGGGACGAGCAATCAGCCCCAGCATTTT. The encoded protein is CSAINRGTSNQPQHF.

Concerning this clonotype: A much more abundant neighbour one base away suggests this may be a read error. CDR3 DNA sequence: TGCAGCGTTCGGATTACAGGAGGGGAGACCCAGTACTTC. The encoded protein is CSVRITGGETQYF. This rearrangement joins TRBV29-1 to TRBJ2-5; D is perhaps TRBD2 (6 bases). Germline CDR1 reads SQVTM; CDR2 reads ANQGSEA. Trimming took 5 bases from V and 5 from J, leaving 15 bases between them. The CDR3 covers 13 residues.

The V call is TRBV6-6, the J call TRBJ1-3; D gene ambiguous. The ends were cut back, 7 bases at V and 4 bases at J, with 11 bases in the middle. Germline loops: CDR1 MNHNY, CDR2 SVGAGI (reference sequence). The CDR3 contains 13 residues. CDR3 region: CASTATGGNTIYF. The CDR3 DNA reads TGTGCCAGCACCGCGACGGGAGGAAACACCATATATTTT.

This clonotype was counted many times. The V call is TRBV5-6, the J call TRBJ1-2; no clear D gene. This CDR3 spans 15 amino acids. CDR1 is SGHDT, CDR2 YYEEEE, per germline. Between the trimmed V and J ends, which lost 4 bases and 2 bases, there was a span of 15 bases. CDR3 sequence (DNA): TGTGCCAGCAGCCCGGTGAGGGTAGAAAACTATGGCTACACCTTC. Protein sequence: CASSPVRVENYGYTF.

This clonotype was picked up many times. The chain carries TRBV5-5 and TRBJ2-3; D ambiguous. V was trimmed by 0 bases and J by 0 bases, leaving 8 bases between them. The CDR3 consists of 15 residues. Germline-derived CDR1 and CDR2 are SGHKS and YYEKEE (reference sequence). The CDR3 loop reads CASSLGASSTDTQYF. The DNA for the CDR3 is TGTGCCAGCAGCTTGGGAGCGTCTAGCACAGATACGCAGTATTTT.

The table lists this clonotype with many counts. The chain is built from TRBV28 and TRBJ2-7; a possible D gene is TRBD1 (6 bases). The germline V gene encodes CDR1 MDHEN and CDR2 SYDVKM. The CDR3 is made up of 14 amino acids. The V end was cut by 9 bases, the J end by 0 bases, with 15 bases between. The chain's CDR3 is CASIDRPSSYEQYF. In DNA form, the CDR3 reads TGTGCCAGTATAGACAGGCCAAGCTCCTACGAGCAGTACTTC.

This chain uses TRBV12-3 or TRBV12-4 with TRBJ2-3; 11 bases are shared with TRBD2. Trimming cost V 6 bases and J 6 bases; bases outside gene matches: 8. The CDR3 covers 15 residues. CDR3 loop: CASRKPGLAADTQYF. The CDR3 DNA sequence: TGTGCCAGCAGAAAACCGGGACTAGCGGCCGATACGCAGTATTTT.

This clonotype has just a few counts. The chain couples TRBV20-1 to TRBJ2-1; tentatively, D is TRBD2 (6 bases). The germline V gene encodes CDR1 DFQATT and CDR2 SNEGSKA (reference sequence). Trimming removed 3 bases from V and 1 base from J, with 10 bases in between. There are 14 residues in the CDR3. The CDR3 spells CSASQSGSYNEQFF. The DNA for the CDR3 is TGCAGTGCTAGTCAGAGCGGGTCCTACAATGAGCAGTTCTTC.

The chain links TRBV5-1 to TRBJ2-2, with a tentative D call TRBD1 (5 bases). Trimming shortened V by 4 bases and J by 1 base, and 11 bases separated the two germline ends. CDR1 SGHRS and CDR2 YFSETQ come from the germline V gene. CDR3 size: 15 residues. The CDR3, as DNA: TGCGCCAGCAGCCCCAATACAGGGAACACCGGGGAGCTGTTTTTT. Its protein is CASSPNTGNTGELFF.

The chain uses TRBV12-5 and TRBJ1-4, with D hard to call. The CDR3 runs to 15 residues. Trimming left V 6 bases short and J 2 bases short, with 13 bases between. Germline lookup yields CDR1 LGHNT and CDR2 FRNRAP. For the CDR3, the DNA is TGTGCTAGTGGAGCCCGACAAGGGACTAATGAAAAACTGTTTTTT. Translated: CASGARQGTNEKLFF.

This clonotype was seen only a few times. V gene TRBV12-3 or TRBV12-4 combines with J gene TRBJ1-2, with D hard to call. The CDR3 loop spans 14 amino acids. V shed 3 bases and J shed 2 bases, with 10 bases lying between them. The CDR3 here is CASSFEGQNYGYTF. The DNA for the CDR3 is TGTGCCAGCAGTTTTGAAGGGCAGAACTATGGCTACACCTTC.

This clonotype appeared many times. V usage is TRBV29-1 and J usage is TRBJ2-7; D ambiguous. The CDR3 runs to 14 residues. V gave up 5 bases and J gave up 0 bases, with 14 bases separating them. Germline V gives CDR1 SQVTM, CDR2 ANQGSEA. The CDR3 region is CSVNNVPSSYEQYF. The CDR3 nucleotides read TGCAGCGTTAATAATGTTCCGAGCTCCTACGAGCAGTACTTC.

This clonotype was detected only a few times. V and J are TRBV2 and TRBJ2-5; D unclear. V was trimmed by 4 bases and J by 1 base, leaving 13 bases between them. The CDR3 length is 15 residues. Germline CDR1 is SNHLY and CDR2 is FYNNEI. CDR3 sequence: CASSVAIRRQETQYF. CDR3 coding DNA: TGTGCCAGCAGTGTCGCAATCCGCCGCCAAGAGACCCAGTACTTC.

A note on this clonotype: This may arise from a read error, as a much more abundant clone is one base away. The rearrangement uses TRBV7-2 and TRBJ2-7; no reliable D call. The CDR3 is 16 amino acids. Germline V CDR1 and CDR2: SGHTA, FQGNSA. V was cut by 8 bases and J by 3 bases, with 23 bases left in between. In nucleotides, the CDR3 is TGTGCCAGCGGTCCCTTAGGTGGGCGAACTTACTACGAGCAGTACTTC. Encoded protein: CASGPLGGRTYYEQYF.

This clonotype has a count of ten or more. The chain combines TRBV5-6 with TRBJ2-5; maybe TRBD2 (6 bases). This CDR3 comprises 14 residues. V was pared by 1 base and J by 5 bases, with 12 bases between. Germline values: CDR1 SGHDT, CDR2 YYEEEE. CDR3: CASSLPRREETQYF. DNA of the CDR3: TGTGCCAGCAGCTTGCCTAGGAGGGAGGAGACCCAGTACTTC.

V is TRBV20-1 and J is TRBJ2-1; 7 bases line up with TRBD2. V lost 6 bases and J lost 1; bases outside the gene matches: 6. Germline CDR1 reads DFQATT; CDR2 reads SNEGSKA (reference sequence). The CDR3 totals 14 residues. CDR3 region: CSASSGPSYNEQFF. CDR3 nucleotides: TGCAGTGCCTCTAGCGGACCTTCCTACAATGAGCAGTTCTTC.

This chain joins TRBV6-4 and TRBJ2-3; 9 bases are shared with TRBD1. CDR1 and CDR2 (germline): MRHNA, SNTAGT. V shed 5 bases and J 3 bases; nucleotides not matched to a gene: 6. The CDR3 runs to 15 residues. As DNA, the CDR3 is TGTGCCAGCAGTCAACAGGGGGCGCGGACAGATACGCAGTATTTT. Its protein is CASSQQGARTDTQYF.

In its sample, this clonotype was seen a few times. CDR3 nucleotides: TGCAGCGTGTGGGGATTCTCTGAAGCTTTCTTT. The encoded protein is CSVWGFSEAFF. The chain joins TRBV29-1 to TRBJ1-1; no clear D gene. The germline gives CDR1 SQVTM, CDR2 ANQGSEA. This CDR3 has 11 residues. Trimming took 6 bases from V and 6 from J, leaving 11 bases between them. Complete variable domain (other parts from reference TRBV29-1 and TRBJ1-1): SAVISQKPSRDICQRGTSLTIQCQVDSQVTMMFWYRQQPGQSLTLIATANQGSEATYESGFVIDKFPISRPNLTFSTLTVSNMSPEDSSIYLCSVWGFSEAFFGQGTRLTVV.

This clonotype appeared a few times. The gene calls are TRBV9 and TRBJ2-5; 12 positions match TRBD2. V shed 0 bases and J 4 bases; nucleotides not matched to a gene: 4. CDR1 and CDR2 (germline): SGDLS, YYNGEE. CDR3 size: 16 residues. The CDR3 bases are TGTGCCAGCAGCGTAGCTCTAGCGGGAGGGCGAGAGACCCAGTACTTC. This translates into CASSVALAGGRETQYF.